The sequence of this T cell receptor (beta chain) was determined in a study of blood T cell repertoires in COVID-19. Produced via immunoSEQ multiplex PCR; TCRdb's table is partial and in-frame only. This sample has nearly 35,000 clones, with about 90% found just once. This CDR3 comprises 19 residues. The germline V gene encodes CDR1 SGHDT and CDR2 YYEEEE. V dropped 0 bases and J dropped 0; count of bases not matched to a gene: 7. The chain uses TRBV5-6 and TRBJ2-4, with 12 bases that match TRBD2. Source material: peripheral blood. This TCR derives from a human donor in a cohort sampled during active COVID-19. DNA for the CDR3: TGTGCCAGCAGCTTGGGCGGACTAGCGGGGCTGATAGCCAAAAACATTCAGTACTTC. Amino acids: CASSLGGLAGLIAKNIQYF. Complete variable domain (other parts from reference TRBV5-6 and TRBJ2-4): DAGVTQSPTHLIKTRGQQVTLRCSPKSGHDTVSWYQQALGQGPQFIFQYYEEEERQRGNFPDRFSGHQFPNYSSELNVNALLLGDSALYLCASSLGGLAGLIAKNIQYFGAGTRLSVL.